Below are 22 T cell receptor beta chains sequenced from a single sample in a study of blood T cell repertoires in COVID-19. Sequencing was performed with immunoSEQ multiplex PCR; in TCRdb, only in-frame clones are kept and a portion is missing. The sample has 250,000 to 350,000 clones; roughly 90% are singletons. Sequencing was performed on PBMCs or T cells enriched from blood (not recorded which). All receptors come from a woman in her forties or fifties who had been exposed to COVID-19.

This clone turned up a few times. The chain uses TRBV6-5 and TRBJ1-2; 8 nucleotides line up with TRBD1. This CDR3 spans 14 amino acids. Trimming at V came to 8 bases and at J to 4 bases, leaving 9 bases not matched to a gene. CDR1 and CDR2 from the germline V gene are MNHEY and SVGAGI. DNA of the CDR3: TGTGCCAGCGGGCCAGGGGGCGGCGGCTATGGCTACACCTTC. This translates into CASGPGGGGYGYTF.

J is TRBJ2-7 and V is TRBV28; weak D call: TRBD2 (6 bases). Germline V lookup: CDR1 MDHEN, CDR2 SYDVKM. V was cut by 5 bases and J by 6 bases, with 17 bases left in between. The CDR3 runs to 14 residues. The CDR3 region has the DNA TGTGCCAGCAGTCTCGGCGGGGCCGATGGCGAGCAGTACTTC. Protein sequence: CASSLGGADGEQYF.

The gene calls are TRBV10-3 and TRBJ1-6; TRBD1 matches at 11 bases. CDR1 is ENHRY and CDR2 is SYGVKD in the germline V gene. V lost 6 bases to trimming and J lost 7 bases; unmatched junction nucleotides: 20. This CDR3 has 20 amino acids. CDR3 protein: CAIREEGDLNRDRGNSPLHF. The CDR3 nucleotides are TGTGCCATCAGGGAGGAGGGGGACCTTAACAGGGACAGGGGGAATTCACCCCTCCACTTT.

This clone was seen only a few times. The chain is built from TRBV7-8 and TRBJ2-4; 10 nucleotides line up with TRBD2. Germline assignment: CDR1 SGHVS and CDR2 FQNEAQ. The CDR3 contains 18 residues. The J segment lost 2 bases and the V segment lost 2 bases, leaving 9 bases of the junction unmatched. The CDR3 protein is CASSLRERGGGTKNIQYF. The CDR3 DNA reads as TGTGCCAGCAGCTTAAGGGAGCGGGGGGGCGGAACCAAAAACATTCAGTACTTC.

This chain links TRBV5-4 with TRBJ1-1; 7 nucleotides line up with TRBD1. The CDR3 loop spans 17 amino acids. Germline V CDR1 and CDR2: SGHNT, YYREEE (reference sequence). V lost 4 bases and J lost 0; bases outside the gene matches: 12. In nucleotides, the CDR3 is TGTGCCAGCAGCCCAGAGGGGGCGCGGGGCATGAACACTGAAGCTTTCTTT. This gives the protein CASSPEGARGMNTEAFF.

The V and J genes are TRBV7-9 and TRBJ2-7; a possible D gene is TRBD2 (6 bases). There are 14 residues in the CDR3. V shed 4 bases and J shed 7 bases, with 17 bases lying between them. CDR1 is SEHNR and CDR2 is FQNEAQ in the germline V gene (reference sequence). CDR3 region: CASSSLGRGGEQYF. The CDR3 bases are TGTGCCAGCAGCTCCTTGGGGCGTGGGGGGGAGCAGTACTTC.

In this sample, this clone turned up once. V and J are TRBV5-5 and TRBJ2-1; 10 bases line up with TRBD2. Germline values: CDR1 SGHKS, CDR2 YYEKEE (reference sequence). The CDR3 has 15 residues. The V and J ends lost 4 bases and 5 bases, in that order; junction bases with no gene match: 6. The CDR3 nucleotides read TGTGCCAGCAGCCCAGCGGGGGGGCCAAACAATGAGCAGTTCTTC. Its protein is CASSPAGGPNNEQFF.

Here the CDR3 reads CASSQDLRASYNEQFF. DNA of the CDR3: TGTGCCAGCAGCCAAGATTTGCGGGCCTCCTACAATGAGCAGTTCTTC. V usage is TRBV3-1 (or the pseudogene TRBV3-2) and J usage is TRBJ2-1, with D perhaps TRBD2 (5 bases). CDR3 length: 16 residues. In germline, CDR1 is LGHDT, CDR2 YNNKEL (reference sequence). V lost 0 bases, J lost 0 bases, and 9 bases lay in between.

The CDR3 protein is CASSRSGTGFGYGYTF. The CDR3 DNA follows: TGTGCCAGTAGCAGATCCGGGACAGGGTTTGGCTATGGCTACACCTTC. The genes are TRBV19 and TRBJ1-2; TRBD1 matches 9 bases. Trimming cost V 6 bases and J 4 bases; bases outside gene matches: 12. The length of the CDR3 is 16 residues. Germline V gene data show CDR1 as LNHDA and CDR2 as SQIVND (reference sequence).

This chain uses TRBV12-3 or TRBV12-4 with TRBJ2-3; D gene unclear. This CDR3 comprises 13 residues. Trimming removed 7 bases at V and 4 bases at J, with 12 bases between. The CDR3 sequence: CASKLRVADTQYF. The CDR3 coding sequence is TGTGCCAGCAAACTACGGGTTGCAGATACGCAGTATTTT.

The chain carries TRBV3-1 (or the pseudogene TRBV3-2) and TRBJ2-3, with 7 nucleotides matching TRBD1. The CDR3 length is 15 residues. The junction had 7 bases not matched to a gene; V was cut back by 5 bases and J by 2 bases. Germline V gives CDR1 LGHDT, CDR2 YNNKEL (reference sequence). CDR3 sequence reads: CASSIRQGLTDTQYF. In DNA, the CDR3 is TGTGCCAGCAGCATAAGACAGGGCCTCACAGATACGCAGTATTTT.

This clone has a single count. The chain couples TRBV4-2 to TRBJ1-3; TRBD1 matches 7 bases. The germline CDR1 and CDR2 sequences are LGHNA and YNFKEQ. With V trimmed by 5 bases and J by 0 bases, 4 bases remained unmatched. The CDR3 extends over 15 amino acids. This CDR3 is CASSTRTGSGNTIYF. CDR3 sequence (DNA): TGTGCCAGCAGCACCCGGACAGGCTCTGGAAACACCATATATTTT.

This chain links TRBV30 with TRBJ2-2; D is undetermined. The ends were cut back, 1 base at V and 8 bases at J, with 8 bases in the middle. The CDR3 is made up of 12 amino acids. Per the germline V gene, CDR1 is GTSNPN and CDR2 is SVGIG (reference sequence). CDR3 in amino acids: CAWSGVVGELFF. DNA for the CDR3: TGTGCCTGGAGTGGAGTGGTTGGGGAGCTGTTTTTT.

The chain joins TRBV4-1 to TRBJ1-1; no firm D call. The V gene lost 1 base and the J gene lost 0 bases, with 12 bases spanning the gap. The CDR3 is 16 residues long. CDR1 MGHRA and CDR2 YSYEKL come from the germline V gene. The CDR3: CASSQVSSGMNTEAFF. The DNA of the CDR3 is TGCGCCAGCAGCCAAGTCTCGTCAGGAATGAACACTGAAGCTTTCTTT.

J is TRBJ1-4 and V is TRBV20-1, with D hard to call. Germline V gene lookup returns CDR1 DFQATT and CDR2 SNEGSKA (reference sequence). The V end lost 3 bases, the J end lost 4 bases, and 12 bases lay between the germline ends. The CDR3 runs 14 residues. CDR3 loop: CSASEGGHNEKLFF. As DNA, the CDR3 is TGCAGTGCTAGTGAGGGAGGGCATAATGAAAAACTGTTTTTT.

The V gene is TRBV2, the J gene TRBJ1-6; D is ambiguous. CDR1 and CDR2 from the germline V gene are SNHLY and FYNNEI. The CDR3 covers 17 residues. V was clipped by 0 bases and J by 7 bases, with 16 bases between them. The CDR3 region is CASSEAPARQSNSPLHF. CDR3 DNA sequence: TGTGCCAGCAGTGAAGCACCAGCCAGGCAGTCGAATTCACCCCTCCACTTT.

The chain uses TRBV4-1 and TRBJ2-7; TRBD1 matches at 9 bases. V shed 2 bases, J shed 2 bases, and the junction held 4 bases outside the gene matches. Germline CDR1 and CDR2: MGHRA and YSYEKL. The CDR3 is made up of 15 amino acids. CDR3: CASSQKQGAPYEQYF. The DNA of the CDR3 is TGCGCCAGCAGCCAAAAACAGGGGGCGCCCTACGAGCAGTACTTC.

V usage is TRBV12-3 or TRBV12-4 and J usage is TRBJ2-5; D might be TRBD1 (6 bases). The CDR3 has 13 residues. Trimming shortened V by 2 bases and J by 3 bases, and 7 bases separated the two germline ends. The CDR3 sequence: CASSLRTEETQYF. The CDR3 bases are TGTGCCAGCAGTTTACGGACAGAAGAGACCCAGTACTTC.

The chain employs TRBV18 and TRBJ2-1; 8 nucleotides align to TRBD1. CDR1 is KGHSH and CDR2 is LQKENI in the germline V gene. J lost 2 bases, V lost 4 bases, and 4 bases had no gene match. The CDR3 loop spans 15 amino acids. Here the CDR3 DNA reads TGTGCCAGCTCACGGGGGACAGGAGCCTACAATGAGCAGTTCTTC. This translates into CASSRGTGAYNEQFF.

This chain connects TRBV3-1 (or the pseudogene TRBV3-2) to TRBJ1-2, with D tentatively TRBD1 (6 bases). The CDR3 has 16 amino acids. V was shortened by 4 bases and J by 6 bases, with 21 bases between the two germline ends. CDR1 is LGHDT and CDR2 is YNNKEL in the germline V gene (reference sequence). CDR3 coding DNA: TGTGCCAGCAGCCGCCAGTTAAATACAGGGTTGAATGGCTACACCTTC. Translation gives CASSRQLNTGLNGYTF.

V usage is TRBV7-9 and J usage is TRBJ1-2, with D hard to call. This CDR3 is 14 amino acids long. Germline values: CDR1 SEHNR, CDR2 FQNEAQ (reference sequence). V was shortened by 5 bases and J by 0 bases, with 10 bases between the two germline ends. CDR3 sequence (DNA): TGTGCCAGCAGCAGAGACACGACTAACTATGGCTACACCTTC. This translates into CASSRDTTNYGYTF.

This sequence joins TRBV5-1 and TRBJ2-2, with TRBD2 matching over 7 bases. V trimming: 0 bases; J trimming: 1 base; junction bases outside the gene matches: 3. Germline CDR1 and CDR2: SGHRS and YFSETQ. The CDR3 has 16 residues. As DNA, the CDR3 is TGCGCCAGCAGCTTGGCCGGCGGGGGGAACACCGGGGAGCTGTTTTTT. As protein: CASSLAGGGNTGELFF.